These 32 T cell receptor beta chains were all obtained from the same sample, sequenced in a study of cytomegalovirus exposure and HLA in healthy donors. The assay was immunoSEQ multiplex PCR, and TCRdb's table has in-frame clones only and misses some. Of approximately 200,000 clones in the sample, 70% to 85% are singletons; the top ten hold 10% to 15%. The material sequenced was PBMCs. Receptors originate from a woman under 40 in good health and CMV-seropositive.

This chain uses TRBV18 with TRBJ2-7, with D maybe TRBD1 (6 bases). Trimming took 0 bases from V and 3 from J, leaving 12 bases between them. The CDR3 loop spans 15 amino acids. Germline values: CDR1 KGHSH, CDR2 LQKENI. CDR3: CASSPPTGGLYEQYF. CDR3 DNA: TGTGCCAGCTCACCACCGACAGGAGGCCTCTACGAGCAGTACTTC.

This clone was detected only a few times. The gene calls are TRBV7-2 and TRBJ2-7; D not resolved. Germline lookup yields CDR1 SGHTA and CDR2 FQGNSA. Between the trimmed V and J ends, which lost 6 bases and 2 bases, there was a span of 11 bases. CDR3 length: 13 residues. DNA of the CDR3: TGTGCCAGCAGATCGTCAGGAACCTACGAGCAGTACTTC. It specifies CASRSSGTYEQYF.

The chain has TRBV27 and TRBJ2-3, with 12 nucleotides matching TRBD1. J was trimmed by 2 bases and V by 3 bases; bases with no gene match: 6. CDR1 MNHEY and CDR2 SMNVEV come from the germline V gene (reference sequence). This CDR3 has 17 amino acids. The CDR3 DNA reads TGTGCCAGCAGTTTTAAGGGACAGGGGGCTTACACAGATACGCAGTATTTT. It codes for CASSFKGQGAYTDTQYF.

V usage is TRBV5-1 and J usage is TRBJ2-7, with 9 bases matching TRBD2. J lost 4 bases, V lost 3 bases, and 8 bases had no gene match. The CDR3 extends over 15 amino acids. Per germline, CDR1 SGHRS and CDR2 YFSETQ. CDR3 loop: CASSSNSGSGYEQYF. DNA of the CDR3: TGCGCCAGCAGCTCGAATAGCGGGAGTGGTTACGAGCAGTACTTC.

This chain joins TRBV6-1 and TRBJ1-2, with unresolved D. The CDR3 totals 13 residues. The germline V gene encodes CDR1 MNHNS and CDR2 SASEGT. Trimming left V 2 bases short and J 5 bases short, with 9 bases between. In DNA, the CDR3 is TGTGCCAGCAGTGAAATCTTGAGGTATGGCTACACCTTC. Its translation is CASSEILRYGYTF.

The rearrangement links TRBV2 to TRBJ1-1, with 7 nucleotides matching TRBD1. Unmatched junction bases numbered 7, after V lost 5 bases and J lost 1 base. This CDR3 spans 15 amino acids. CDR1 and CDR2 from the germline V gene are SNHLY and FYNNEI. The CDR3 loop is CASSPGTARNTEAFF. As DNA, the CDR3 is TGTGCCAGCAGTCCGGGGACAGCTAGGAACACTGAAGCTTTCTTT.

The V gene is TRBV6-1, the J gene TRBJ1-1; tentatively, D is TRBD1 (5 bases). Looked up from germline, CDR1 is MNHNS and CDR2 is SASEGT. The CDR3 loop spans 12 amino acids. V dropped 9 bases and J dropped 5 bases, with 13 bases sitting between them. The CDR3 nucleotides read TGTGCCAGTAACGAAAGGGGAACTGAAGCTTTCTTT. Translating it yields CASNERGTEAFF.

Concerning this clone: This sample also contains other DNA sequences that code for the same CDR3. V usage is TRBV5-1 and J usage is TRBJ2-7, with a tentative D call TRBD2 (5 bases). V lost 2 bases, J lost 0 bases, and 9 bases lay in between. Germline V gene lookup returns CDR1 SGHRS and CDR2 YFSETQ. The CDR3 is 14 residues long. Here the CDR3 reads CASSLTGSSYEQYF. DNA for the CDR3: TGCGCCAGCAGCTTAACTGGGAGCTCCTACGAGCAGTACTTC. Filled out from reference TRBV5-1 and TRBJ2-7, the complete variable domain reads KAGVTQTPRYLIKTRGQQVTLSCSPISGHRSVSWYQQTPGQGLQFLFEYFSETQRNKGNFPGRFSGRQFSNSRSEMNVSTLELGDSALYLCASSLTGSSYEQYFGPGTRLTVT.

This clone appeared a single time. The CDR3 sequence: CASSLSYTDTQYF. In nucleotides, the CDR3 is TGTGCCAGCAGCCTCTCTTACACAGATACGCAGTATTTT. The V call is TRBV7-2, the J call TRBJ2-3; no clear D. The CDR3 has 13 amino acids. Germline CDR1 reads SGHTA; CDR2 reads FQGNSA. Trimming took off 5 bases at V and 2 bases at J, with 8 bases between the two ends.

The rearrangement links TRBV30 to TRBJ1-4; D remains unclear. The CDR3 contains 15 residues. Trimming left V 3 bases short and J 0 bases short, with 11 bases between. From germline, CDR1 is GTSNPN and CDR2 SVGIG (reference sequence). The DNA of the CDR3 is TGTGCCTGGAGCCCACCGGGAGCAACTAATGAAAAACTGTTTTTT. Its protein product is CAWSPPGATNEKLFF.

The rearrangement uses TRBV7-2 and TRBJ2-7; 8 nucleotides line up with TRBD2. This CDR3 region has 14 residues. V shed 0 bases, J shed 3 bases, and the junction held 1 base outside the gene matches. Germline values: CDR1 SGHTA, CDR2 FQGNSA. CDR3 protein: CASSLAGTSYEQYF. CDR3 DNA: TGTGCCAGCAGCTTAGCTGGGACTAGCTACGAGCAGTACTTC.

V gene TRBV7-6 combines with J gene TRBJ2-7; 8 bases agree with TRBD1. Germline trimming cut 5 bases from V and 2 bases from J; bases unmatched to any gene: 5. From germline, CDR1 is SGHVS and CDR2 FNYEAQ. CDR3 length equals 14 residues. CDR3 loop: CASSIGQGAYEQYF. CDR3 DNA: TGTGCCAGCAGCATCGGACAGGGCGCCTACGAGCAGTACTTC. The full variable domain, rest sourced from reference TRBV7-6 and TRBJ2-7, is GAGVSQSPRYKVTKRGQDVALRCDPISGHVSLYWYRQALGQGPEFLTYFNYEAQQDKSGLPNDRFSAERPEGSISTLTIQRTEQRDSAMYRCASSIGQGAYEQYFGPGTRLTVT.

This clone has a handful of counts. CDR3 protein: CASSEGRSYGYTF. DNA for the CDR3: TGTGCCAGCAGTGAGGGCAGATCCTATGGCTACACCTTC. The chain is built from TRBV25-1 and TRBJ1-2; D gene unclear. Per germline, CDR1 MGHDK and CDR2 SYGVNS. V lost 3 bases, J lost 4 bases, and 9 bases lay in between. This CDR3 is built from 13 residues.

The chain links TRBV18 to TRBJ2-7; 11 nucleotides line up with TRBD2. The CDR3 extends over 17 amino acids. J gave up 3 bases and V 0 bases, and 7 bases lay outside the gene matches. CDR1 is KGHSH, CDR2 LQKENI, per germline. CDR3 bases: TGTGCCAGCTCACCACCTGCCGGGACTAGCGGATACTACGAGCAGTACTTC. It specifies CASSPPAGTSGYYEQYF.

In DNA, the CDR3 is TGTGCCACCAGCGGGGGGTGGGACCGGAATCTCCCTGGGGCCAACGTCCTGACTTTC. Translated, it gives CATSGGWDRNLPGANVLTF. The J gene is TRBJ2-6, the V gene TRBV15; perhaps TRBD2 as D (6 bases). V was cut by 5 bases and J by 2 bases, with 22 bases left in between. The CDR3 covers 19 residues. CDR1 LNHNV and CDR2 YYDKDF come from the germline V gene (reference sequence).

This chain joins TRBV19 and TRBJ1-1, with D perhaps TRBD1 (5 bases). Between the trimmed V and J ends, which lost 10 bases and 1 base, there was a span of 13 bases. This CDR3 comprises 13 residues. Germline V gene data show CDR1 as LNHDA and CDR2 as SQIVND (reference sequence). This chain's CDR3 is CATQPQGNTEAFF. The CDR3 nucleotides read TGTGCCACCCAACCGCAGGGGAACACTGAAGCTTTCTTT.

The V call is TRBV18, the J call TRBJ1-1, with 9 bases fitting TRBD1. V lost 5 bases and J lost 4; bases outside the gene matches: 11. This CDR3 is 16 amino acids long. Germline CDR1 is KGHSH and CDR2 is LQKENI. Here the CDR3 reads CASSGAGTGYGTEAFF. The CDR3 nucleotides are TGTGCCAGCTCAGGAGCCGGGACAGGGTATGGCACTGAAGCTTTCTTT.

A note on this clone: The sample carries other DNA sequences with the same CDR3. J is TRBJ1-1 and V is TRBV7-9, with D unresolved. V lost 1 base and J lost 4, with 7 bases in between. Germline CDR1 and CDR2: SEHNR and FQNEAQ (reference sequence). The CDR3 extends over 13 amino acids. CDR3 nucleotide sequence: TGTGCCAGCAGCTTAGGGGCAGGCACTGAAGCTTTCTTT. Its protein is CASSLGAGTEAFF.

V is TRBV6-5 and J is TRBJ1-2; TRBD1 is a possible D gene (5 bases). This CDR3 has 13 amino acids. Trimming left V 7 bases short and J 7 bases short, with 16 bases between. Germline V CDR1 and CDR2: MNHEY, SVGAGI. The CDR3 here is CASKLQANFGYTF. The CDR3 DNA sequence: TGTGCCAGCAAACTACAGGCAAATTTTGGCTACACCTTC.

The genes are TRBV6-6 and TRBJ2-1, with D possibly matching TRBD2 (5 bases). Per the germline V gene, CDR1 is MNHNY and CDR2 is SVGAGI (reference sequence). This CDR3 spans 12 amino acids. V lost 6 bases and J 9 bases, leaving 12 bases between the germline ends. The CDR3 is CASSAEGVEQFF. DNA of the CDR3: TGTGCCAGCAGCGCCGAGGGTGTTGAGCAGTTCTTC.

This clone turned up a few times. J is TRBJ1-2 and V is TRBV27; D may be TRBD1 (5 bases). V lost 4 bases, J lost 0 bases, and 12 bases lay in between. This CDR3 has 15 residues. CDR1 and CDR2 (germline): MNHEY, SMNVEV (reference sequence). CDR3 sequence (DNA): TGTGCCAGCAGTTCCCGGGGGGATTCTAACTATGGCTACACCTTC. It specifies CASSSRGDSNYGYTF.

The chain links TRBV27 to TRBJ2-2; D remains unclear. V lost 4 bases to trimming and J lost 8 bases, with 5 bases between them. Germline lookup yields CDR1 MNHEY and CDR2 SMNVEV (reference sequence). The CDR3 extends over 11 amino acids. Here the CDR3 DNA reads TGTGCCAGCAGTTCCTATGGGGAGCTGTTTTTT. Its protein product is CASSSYGELFF.

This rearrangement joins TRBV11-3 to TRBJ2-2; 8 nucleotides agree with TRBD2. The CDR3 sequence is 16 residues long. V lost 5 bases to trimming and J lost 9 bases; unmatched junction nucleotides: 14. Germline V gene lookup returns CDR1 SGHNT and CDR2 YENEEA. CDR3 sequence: CASSPDSGTRFRELFF. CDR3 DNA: TGTGCCAGCAGCCCAGACTCCGGGACTAGATTCCGGGAGCTGTTTTTT. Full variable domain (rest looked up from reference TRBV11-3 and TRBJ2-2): EAGVVQSPRYKIIEKKQPVAFWCNPISGHNTLYWYLQNLGQGPELLIRYENEEAVDDSQLPKDRFSAERLKGVDSTLKIQPAELGDSAVYLCASSPDSGTRFRELFFGEGSRLTVL.

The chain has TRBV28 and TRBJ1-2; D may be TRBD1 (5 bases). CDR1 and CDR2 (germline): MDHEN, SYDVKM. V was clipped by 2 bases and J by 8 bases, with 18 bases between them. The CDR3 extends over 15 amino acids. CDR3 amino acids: CASSLEAGIFMGYTF. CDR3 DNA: TGTGCCAGCAGTTTAGAGGCAGGGATTTTCATGGGCTACACCTTC.

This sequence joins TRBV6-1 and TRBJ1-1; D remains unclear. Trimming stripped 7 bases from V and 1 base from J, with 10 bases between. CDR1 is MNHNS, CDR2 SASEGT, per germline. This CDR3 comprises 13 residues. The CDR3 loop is CASTRGRNTEAFF. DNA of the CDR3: TGTGCCAGCACCCGAGGGCGGAACACTGAAGCTTTCTTT.

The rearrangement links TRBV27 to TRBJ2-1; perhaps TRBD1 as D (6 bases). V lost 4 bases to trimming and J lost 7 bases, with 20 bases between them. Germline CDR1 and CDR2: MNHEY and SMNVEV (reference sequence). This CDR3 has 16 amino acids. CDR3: CASSSEPFEQGNEQFF. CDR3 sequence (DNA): TGTGCCAGCAGTTCGGAACCTTTTGAACAGGGAAATGAGCAGTTCTTC.

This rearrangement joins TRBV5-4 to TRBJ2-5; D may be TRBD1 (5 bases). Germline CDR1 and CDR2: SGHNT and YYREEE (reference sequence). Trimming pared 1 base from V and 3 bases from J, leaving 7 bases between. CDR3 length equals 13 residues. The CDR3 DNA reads TGTGCCAGCAGCTTGTCCAGGGAAGAGACCCAGTACTTC. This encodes CASSLSREETQYF.

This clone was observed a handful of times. For the CDR3, the DNA is TGTGCCAGTAGGCTACGGGACAGGTCGGGCTACACCTTC. As protein: CASRLRDRSGYTF. The chain has TRBV19 and TRBJ1-2; 8 bases fit TRBD1. This CDR3 spans 13 amino acids. Germline V lookup: CDR1 LNHDA, CDR2 SQIVND (reference sequence). The junction had 8 bases not matched to a gene; V was cut back by 6 bases and J by 8 bases.

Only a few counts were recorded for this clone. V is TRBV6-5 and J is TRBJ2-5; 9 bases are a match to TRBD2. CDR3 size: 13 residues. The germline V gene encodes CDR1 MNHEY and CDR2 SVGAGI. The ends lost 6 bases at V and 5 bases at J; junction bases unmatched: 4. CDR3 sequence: CASRLAGRETQYF. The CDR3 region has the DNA TGTGCCAGCAGGCTAGCGGGGCGGGAGACCCAGTACTTC.

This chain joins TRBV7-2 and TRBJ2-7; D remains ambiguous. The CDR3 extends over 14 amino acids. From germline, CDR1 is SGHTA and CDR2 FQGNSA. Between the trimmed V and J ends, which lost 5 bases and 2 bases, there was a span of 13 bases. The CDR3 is CASSPAPGAYEQYF. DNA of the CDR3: TGTGCCAGCAGCCCCGCCCCTGGAGCCTACGAGCAGTACTTC.

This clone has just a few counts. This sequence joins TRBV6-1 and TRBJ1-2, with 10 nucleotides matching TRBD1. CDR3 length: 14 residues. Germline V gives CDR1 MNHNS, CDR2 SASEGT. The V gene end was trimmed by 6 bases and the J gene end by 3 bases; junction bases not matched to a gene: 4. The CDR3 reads CASRDRGRDYGYTF. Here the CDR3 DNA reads TGTGCCAGCAGGGACAGGGGGAGAGACTATGGCTACACCTTC.

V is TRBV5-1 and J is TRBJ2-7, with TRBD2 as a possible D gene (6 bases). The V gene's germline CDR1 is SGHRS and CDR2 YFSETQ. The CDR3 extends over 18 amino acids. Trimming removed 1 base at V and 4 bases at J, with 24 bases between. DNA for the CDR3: TGCGCCAGCAGCTTGAGTCCTAGGTTACGGGGGTCGAGTTACGAGCAGTACTTC. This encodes CASSLSPRLRGSSYEQYF.